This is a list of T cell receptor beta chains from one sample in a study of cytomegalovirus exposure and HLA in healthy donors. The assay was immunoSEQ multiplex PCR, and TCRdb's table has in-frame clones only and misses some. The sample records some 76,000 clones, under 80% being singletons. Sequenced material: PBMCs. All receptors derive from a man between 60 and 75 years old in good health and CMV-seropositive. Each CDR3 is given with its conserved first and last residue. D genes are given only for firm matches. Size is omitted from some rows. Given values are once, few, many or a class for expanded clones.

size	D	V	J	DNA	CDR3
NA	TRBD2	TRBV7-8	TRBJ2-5	TGTGCCAGCAGCCCCCCTAGCGGGGCTGTAGAAGAGACCCAGTACTTC	CASSPPSGAVEETQYF
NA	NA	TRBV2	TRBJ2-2	TGTGCCAGCAGTGAGGGGGCAGGGGACACCGGGGAGCTGTTTTTT	CASSEGAGDTGELFF
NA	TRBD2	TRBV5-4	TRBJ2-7	TGTGCCAGCAGCCCCGGGACTAGCGTGCACGAGCAGTACTTC	CASSPGTSVHEQYF
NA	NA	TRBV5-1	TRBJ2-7	TGCGCCAGCAGCTTGGATCCGGGGAGCTCCTACGAGCAGTACTTC	CASSLDPGSSYEQYF
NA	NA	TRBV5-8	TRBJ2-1	TGTGCCAGCAGCTCCGGGGTCCCTGATTACAATGAGCAGTTCTTC	CASSSGVPDYNEQFF
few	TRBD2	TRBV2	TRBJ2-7	TGTGCCAGCAGTCCGGGAGGTCCTGAGCAGTACTTC	CASSPGGPEQYF
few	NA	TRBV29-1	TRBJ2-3	TGCAGCGTTGCCAGGGGTGGGGGTACAGATACGCAGTATTTT	CSVARGGGTDTQYF
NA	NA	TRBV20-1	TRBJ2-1	TGCAGTGCCGTCTGGGGGGTCCAGTTCTTC	CSAVWGVQFF
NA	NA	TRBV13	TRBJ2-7	TGTGCCAGCAGCTTCATAAGGGGGGGGTACGAGCAGTACTTC	CASSFIRGGYEQYF
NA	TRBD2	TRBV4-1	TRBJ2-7	TGCGCCAGCAGCCAAGATAAACTAGCGGGAGGTTACCCCTACGAGCAGTACTTC	CASSQDKLAGGYPYEQYF
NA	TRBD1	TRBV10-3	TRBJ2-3	TGTGCCATCAGTGCCTATGCTGGGACAGCTAGCACAGATACGCAGTATTTT	CAISAYAGTASTDTQYF
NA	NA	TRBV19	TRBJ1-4	TGTGCCAGTAGGACTTATGGGGACTCAGTGACTAATGAAAAACTGTTTTTT	CASRTYGDSVTNEKLFF
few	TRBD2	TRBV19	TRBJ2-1	TGTGCCAGTAGTCCGACTAGCGGGAGTTACAATGAGCAGTTCTTC	CASSPTSGSYNEQFF
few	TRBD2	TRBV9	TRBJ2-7	TGTGCCAGCAGCGCCGGACTAGCTCTGTCCTACGAGCAGTACTTC	CASSAGLALSYEQYF
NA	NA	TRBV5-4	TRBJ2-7	TGTGCCAGCAGCCGGGGACTTACGAGCTCCTACGAGCAGTACTTC	CASSRGLTSSYEQYF
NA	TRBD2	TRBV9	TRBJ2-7	TGTGCCGGCAGCGTAGAGGGACTAGCGGGAAGGGAGCAGTACTTC	CAGSVEGLAGREQYF
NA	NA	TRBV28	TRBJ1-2	TGTGCCAGCAGTCTCTTGGAGACGGATGGCTACACCTTC	CASSLLETDGYTF
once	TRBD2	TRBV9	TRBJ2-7	TGTGCCAGCAGCGTAGCGGGGACTAGCGGGTTCTACGAGCAGTACTTC	CASSVAGTSGFYEQYF
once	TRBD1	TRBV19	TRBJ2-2	TGTGCCAGTAGTATAAGCGTACGGGTTGGACAGGGGGCTGGAACCGGGGAGCTGTTTTTT	CASSISVRVGQGAGTGELFF
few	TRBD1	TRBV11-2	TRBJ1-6	TGTGCCAGCAGCTTAGCCCAGGGGGCCTATTCACCCCTCCACTTT	CASSLAQGAYSPLHF
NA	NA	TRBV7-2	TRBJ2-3	TGTGCCAGCAACCTAGGAGGGGGGGGAGGAGATACGCAGTATTTT	CASNLGGGGGDTQYF
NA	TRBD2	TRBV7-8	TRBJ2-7	TGTGCCAGCAGCTCCGCGGGGCGGGAGAAGGGGTACGAGCAGTACTTC	CASSSAGREKGYEQYF
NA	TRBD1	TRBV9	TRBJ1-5	TGTGCCAGCAGCTCCGGGGGGACAGGGTTTCAGCCCCAGCATTTT	CASSSGGTGFQPQHF
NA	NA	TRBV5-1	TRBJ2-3	TGCGCCAGCTTTGTCTCTAGTATGTCAGATACGCAGTATTTT	CASFVSSMSDTQYF
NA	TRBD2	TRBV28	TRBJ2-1	TGTGCCAGCAGTTTCCAGGGGGTGACTAGCGGGAGTATTAGCGATGAGCAGTTCTTC	CASSFQGVTSGSISDEQFF
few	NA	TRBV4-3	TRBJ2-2	TGCGCCAGCAGCCAAGATCTAGCAGGGGGGACCGGGGAGCTGTTTTTT	CASSQDLAGGTGELFF